The 24 T cell receptor beta chains presented below share a single source sample, sequenced in a study of spatial heterogeneity in lung cancer. Regarding time point: sample taken at primary tumor resection. Each CDR3 protein is one row after TCRdb ran MiXCR on the 5' RACE reads. The table includes about 5,300 distinct CDR3 sequences, roughly 5.1% detected once. The material sequenced was normal lung tissue next to the tumor, taken at surgery. Receptor source: a female donor with early-stage non-small cell lung cancer.

The V gene is TRBV13, the J gene TRBJ1-1; D is perhaps TRBD1 (6 bases). The germline V gene has CDR1 PRHDT and CDR2 FYEKMQ (reference sequence). V was shortened by 4 bases and J by 8 bases, with 11 bases between the two germline ends. The CDR3 is made up of 12 amino acids. The CDR3 region is CASSSGGAEAFF. CDR3 coding DNA: TGTGCCAGCAGCTCCGGGGGGGCAGAAGCTTTCTTT.

Worth noting for this clonotype: This may be a read error, as it is one base from a much larger clone. The chain employs TRBV6-5 and TRBJ1-2; perhaps TRBD1 as D (6 bases). The CDR3 has 13 residues. Germline CDR1 reads MNHEY; CDR2 reads SVGAGI. The CDR3 here is CASSLVQGGGYNF. For the CDR3, the DNA is TGTGCCAGCAGCCTGGTACAGGGAGGTGGCTACAACTTC.

By share, this clonotype counts as medium-sized (0.01 to 0.1%). The J gene is TRBJ2-7, the V gene TRBV27; 7 bases match TRBD1. The CDR3 has 14 amino acids. Germline CDR1 reads MNHEY; CDR2 reads SMNVEV (reference sequence). Trimming cost V 7 bases and J 6 bases; bases outside gene matches: 12. The CDR3 nucleotides read TGTGCCAGCACCCCTATTGACAGGGCGGGCGAGCAGTACTTC. Translating gives CASTPIDRAGEQYF.

The rearrangement uses TRBV20-1 and TRBJ2-1; D gene unclear. The germline V gene has CDR1 DFQATT and CDR2 SNEGSKA (reference sequence). The CDR3 is made up of 14 amino acids. With 6 bases removed from V and 5 bases from J, the gap between germline ends came to 17 bases. The CDR3 bases are TGCAGTGCACGGACGAGGATCATTCACAATGAGCAGTTCTTC. This codes for CSARTRIIHNEQFF.

This clonotype was picked up many times. The chain employs TRBV20-1 and TRBJ1-5; the D is unclear. The CDR3 runs to 13 residues. CDR1 and CDR2 from the germline V gene are DFQATT and SNEGSKA (reference sequence). V was trimmed by 1 base and J by 4 bases, leaving 8 bases between them. The CDR3 loop reads CSARVLDNQPQHF. In DNA, the CDR3 is TGCAGTGCTAGAGTCCTCGATAATCAGCCCCAGCATTTT.

In its sample, this clonotype ranks as medium-sized. The chain has TRBV5-1 and TRBJ1-1, with 8 nucleotides matching TRBD1. J was trimmed by 5 bases and V by 3 bases; bases with no gene match: 6. This CDR3 is 14 amino acids long. The germline CDR1 and CDR2 sequences are SGHRS and YFSETQ. CDR3 region: CASSSQGAGTEAFF. The CDR3 DNA sequence: TGCGCCAGCAGCTCTCAGGGGGCCGGTACTGAAGCTTTCTTT.

There are a few counts of this clonotype. This rearrangement joins TRBV6-1 to TRBJ2-3, with D uncertain. Germline CDR1 and CDR2: MNHNS and SASEGT. This CDR3 is 11 amino acids long. Trimming removed 6 bases from V and 4 bases from J, with 5 bases in between. The CDR3 reads CASSRADTQYF. The CDR3 region has the DNA TGTGCCAGCAGCCGGGCAGATACGCAGTATTTT.

Sample share makes this clonotype medium-sized. The chain joins TRBV20-1 to TRBJ2-5; TRBD1 aligns across 10 bases. The CDR3 loop spans 16 amino acids. J was trimmed by 3 bases and V by 1 base; bases with no gene match: 8. Germline V gives CDR1 DFQATT, CDR2 SNEGSKA (reference sequence). CDR3 region: CSARAVTGGEEETQYF. DNA for the CDR3: TGCAGTGCTAGAGCCGTGACAGGGGGCGAAGAAGAGACCCAGTACTTC.

By share of the sample, this clonotype is medium-sized (0.01 to 0.1%). The rearrangement joins TRBV28 to TRBJ2-3; D tentatively reads TRBD1 or TRBD2 (5 bases each). V shed 5 bases and J shed 2 bases, with 11 bases lying between them. Germline CDR1 MDHEN, CDR2 SYDVKM. This CDR3 region has 14 residues. The CDR3 protein is CASSPWGFTDTQYF. DNA of the CDR3: TGTGCCAGCAGTCCATGGGGGTTCACAGATACGCAGTATTTT.

This clonotype was picked up many times. V is TRBV11-2 and J is TRBJ2-1, with 10 bases matching TRBD2. With 2 bases clipped from V and 8 bases from J, the junction kept 12 bases outside the gene matches. Germline loops: CDR1 SGHAT, CDR2 FQNNGV. The CDR3 is 17 amino acids. For the CDR3, the DNA is TGTGCCAGCAGCTTACCGTGGCTTAGCGGGAGGTCGGATGAGCAGTTCTTC. Amino acids: CASSLPWLSGRSDEQFF.

This clonotype is classed as medium-sized. This sequence joins TRBV2 and TRBJ1-6; D is unclear. Trimming cost V 8 bases and J 9 bases, with 11 bases left between them. The CDR3 runs to 12 residues. CDR1 SNHLY and CDR2 FYNNEI come from the germline V gene. CDR3: CASLRDASPLHF. The DNA for the CDR3 is TGTGCCAGCCTACGCGATGCTTCACCCCTCCACTTT.

The chain employs TRBV5-1 and TRBJ1-3; 9 bases agree with TRBD1. Per the germline V gene, CDR1 is SGHRS and CDR2 is YFSETQ. J gave up 4 bases and V 5 bases, and 7 bases lay outside the gene matches. The CDR3 has 15 amino acids. CDR3 amino acids: CASRPGTGYGNTIYF. CDR3 in DNA: TGCGCCAGCAGACCCGGGACAGGGTACGGAAACACCATATATTTT. The full variable domain, rest sourced from reference TRBV5-1 and TRBJ1-3, is KAGVTQTPRYLIKTRGQQVTLSCSPISGHRSVSWYQQTPGQGLQFLFEYFSETQRNKGNFPGRFSGRQFSNSRSEMNVSTLELGDSALYLCASRPGTGYGNTIYFGEGSWLTVV.

This clonotype was picked up many times. DNA of the CDR3: TGTGCCAGCAGTTACCCTAAGGGACTAGCGGCCCTCGGAGATACGCAGTATTTT. It specifies CASSYPKGLAALGDTQYF. This rearrangement joins TRBV6-2 or TRBV6-3 to TRBJ2-3; 11 bases fit TRBD2. CDR1 is MNHEY and CDR2 is SVGEGT in the germline V gene. With V trimmed by 2 bases and J by 5 bases, 12 bases remained unmatched. The CDR3 is 18 residues long.

The chain couples TRBV5-5 to TRBJ2-5, with 12 bases fitting TRBD2. V was clipped by 4 bases and J by 4 bases; unmatched bases: 8. The CDR3 contains 16 residues. Germline lookup yields CDR1 SGHKS and CDR2 YYEKEE (reference sequence). The CDR3, as DNA: TGTGCCAGCAGCCCGGGACTAGCGGGCCGGCGAGAGACCCAGTACTTC. It is translated as CASSPGLAGRRETQYF.

This clonotype is deemed medium-sized. The chain couples TRBV6-6 to TRBJ2-7; D uncertain. The germline V gene has CDR1 MNHNY and CDR2 SVGAGI (reference sequence). Trimming took off 2 bases at V and 4 bases at J, with 6 bases between the two ends. This CDR3 is built from 12 residues. CDR3 loop: CASSYTSYEQYF. The DNA of the CDR3 is TGTGCCAGCAGTTACACAAGTTACGAGCAGTACTTC.

By its share, this clonotype is medium-sized. This chain uses TRBV7-9 with TRBJ2-6, with D unclear. Germline V CDR1 and CDR2: SEHNR, FQNEAQ (reference sequence). This CDR3 has 15 residues. Trimming left V 4 bases short and J 0 bases short, with 7 bases between. The CDR3 nucleotides read TGTGCCAGCAGCTCTAGTAACTCTGGGGCCAACGTCCTGACTTTC. It codes for CASSSSNSGANVLTF. The full variable domain, its missing parts supplied by reference TRBV7-9 and TRBJ2-6, is DTGVSQNPRHKITKRGQNVTFRCDPISEHNRLYWYRQTLGQGPEFLTYFQNEAQLEKSRLLSDRFSAERPKGSFSTLEIQRTEQGDSAMYLCASSSSNSGANVLTFGAGSRLTVL.

This clonotype was counted at least ten times. V gene TRBV20-1 combines with J gene TRBJ2-3; 9 nucleotides match TRBD1. This CDR3 is built from 16 residues. From germline, CDR1 is DFQATT and CDR2 SNEGSKA (reference sequence). Trimming removed 0 bases from V and 4 bases from J; junction bases left unmatched: 8. CDR3 residues: CSARDHRGRNPDTQYF. The CDR3 DNA follows: TGCAGTGCTAGAGACCACAGGGGGCGTAACCCAGATACGCAGTATTTT.

The CDR3 DNA is TGTGCCAGTAGTATTAGACAGGGGGCTGTCGGAGAGACCCAGTACTTC. It encodes CASSIRQGAVGETQYF. The chain combines TRBV19 with TRBJ2-5, with 10 bases fitting TRBD1. The CDR3 has 16 residues. Losses at the gene ends were 3 bases for V and 4 bases for J; bases not matched to a gene: 8. Per the germline V gene, CDR1 is LNHDA and CDR2 is SQIVND (reference sequence).

This chain links TRBV20-1 with TRBJ2-5, with D perhaps TRBD1 or TRBD2 (6 bases each). Between the trimmed V and J ends, which lost 4 bases and 2 bases, there was a span of 17 bases. CDR1 and CDR2 from the germline V gene are DFQATT and SNEGSKA (reference sequence). This CDR3 contains 15 residues. CDR3 in amino acids: CSANWQGRLQETQYF. The CDR3 nucleotides are TGCAGTGCTAACTGGCAGGGGAGGCTTCAAGAGACCCAGTACTTC.

With regard to this clonotype: A much larger clone differs from this one at a single base, so this may be a read error. The conserved closing phenylalanine or tryptophan is absent in this CDR3, likely reflecting a read error. Here the CDR3 reads CSARIPASGYTGELFL. CDR3 nucleotides: TGCAGTGCTAGGATCCCTGCTAGCGGGTACACCGGGGAGCTGTTTTTG. The chain has TRBV20-1 and TRBJ2-2; 8 bases align to TRBD2. Germline CDR1 is DFQATT and CDR2 is SNEGSKA (reference sequence). The CDR3 is made up of 16 amino acids. With 3 bases clipped from V and 3 bases from J, the junction kept 9 bases outside the gene matches.

This clonotype is categorized as medium-sized (0.01 to 0.1%). V gene TRBV20-1 combines with J gene TRBJ1-1; unclear D gene. Trimming took 4 bases from V and 0 from J, leaving 6 bases between them. This CDR3 is 12 amino acids long. CDR1 and CDR2 from the germline V gene are DFQATT and SNEGSKA (reference sequence). The CDR3 is CSATFMNTEAFF. The CDR3 coding sequence is TGCAGTGCTACCTTCATGAACACTGAAGCTTTCTTT.

This clonotype was seen a few times. The chain joins TRBV6-5 to TRBJ1-5; 8 bases agree with TRBD1. With V trimmed by 6 bases and J by 5 bases, 9 bases remained unmatched. The CDR3 covers 15 residues. Germline V gene data show CDR1 as MNHEY and CDR2 as SVGAGI. CDR3 sequence (DNA): TGTGCCAGCAGAGGACAGGGAGGAACGGATCAGCCCCAGCATTTT. It encodes CASRGQGGTDQPQHF.

By sample fraction, this clonotype is medium-sized. The rearrangement joins TRBV18 to TRBJ1-6, with D possibly being TRBD1 (6 bases). The germline V gene encodes CDR1 KGHSH and CDR2 LQKENI. V lost 2 bases and J 9 bases, leaving 14 bases between the germline ends. The CDR3 has 15 amino acids. The CDR3 is CASSPDRRGSSPLHF. CDR3 sequence (DNA): TGTGCCAGCTCACCAGATCGCAGGGGTAGTTCACCCCTCCACTTT.

This clonotype was found many times. The rearrangement links TRBV6-5 to TRBJ2-7; D perhaps matches TRBD2 (6 bases). From germline, CDR1 is MNHEY and CDR2 SVGAGI. This CDR3 contains 13 residues. V lost 9 bases to trimming and J lost 3 bases, with 15 bases between them. CDR3 amino acids: CASARGGGYEQYF. CDR3 nucleotides: TGTGCCAGTGCTAGGGGAGGAGGCTACGAGCAGTACTTC.